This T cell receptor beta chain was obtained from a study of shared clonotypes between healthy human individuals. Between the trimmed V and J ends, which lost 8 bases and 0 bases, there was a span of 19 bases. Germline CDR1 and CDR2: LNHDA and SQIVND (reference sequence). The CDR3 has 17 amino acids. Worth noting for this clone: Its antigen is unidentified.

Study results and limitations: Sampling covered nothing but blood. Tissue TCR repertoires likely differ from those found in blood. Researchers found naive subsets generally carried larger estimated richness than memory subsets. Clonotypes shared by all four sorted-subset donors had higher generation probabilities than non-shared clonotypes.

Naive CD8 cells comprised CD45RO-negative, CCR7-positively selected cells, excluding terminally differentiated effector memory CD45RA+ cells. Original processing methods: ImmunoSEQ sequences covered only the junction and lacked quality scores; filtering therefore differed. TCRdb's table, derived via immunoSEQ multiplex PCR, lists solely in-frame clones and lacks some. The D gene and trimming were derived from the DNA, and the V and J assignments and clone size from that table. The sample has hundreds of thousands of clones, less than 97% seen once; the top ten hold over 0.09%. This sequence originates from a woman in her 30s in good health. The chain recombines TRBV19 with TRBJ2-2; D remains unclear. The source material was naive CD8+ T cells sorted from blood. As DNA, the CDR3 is TGTGCCAGTTCCTCCCCGAGGATCGCACCGAACACCGGGGAGCTGTTTTTT. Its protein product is CASSSPRIAPNTGELFF.